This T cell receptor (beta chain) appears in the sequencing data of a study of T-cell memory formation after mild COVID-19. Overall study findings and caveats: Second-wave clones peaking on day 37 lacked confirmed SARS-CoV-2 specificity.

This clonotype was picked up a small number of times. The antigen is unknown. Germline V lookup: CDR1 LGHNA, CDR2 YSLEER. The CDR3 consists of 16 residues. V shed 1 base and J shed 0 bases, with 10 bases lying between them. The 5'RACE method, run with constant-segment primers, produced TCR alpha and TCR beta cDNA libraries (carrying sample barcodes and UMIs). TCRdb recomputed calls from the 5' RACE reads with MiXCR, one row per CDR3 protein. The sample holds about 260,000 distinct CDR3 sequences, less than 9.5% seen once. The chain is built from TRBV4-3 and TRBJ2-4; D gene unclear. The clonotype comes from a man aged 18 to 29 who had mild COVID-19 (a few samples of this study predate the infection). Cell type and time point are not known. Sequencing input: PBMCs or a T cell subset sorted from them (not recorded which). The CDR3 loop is CASSQGVPIAKNIQYF. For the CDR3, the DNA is TGCGCCAGCAGCCAAGGTGTCCCTATAGCCAAAAACATTCAGTACTTC.